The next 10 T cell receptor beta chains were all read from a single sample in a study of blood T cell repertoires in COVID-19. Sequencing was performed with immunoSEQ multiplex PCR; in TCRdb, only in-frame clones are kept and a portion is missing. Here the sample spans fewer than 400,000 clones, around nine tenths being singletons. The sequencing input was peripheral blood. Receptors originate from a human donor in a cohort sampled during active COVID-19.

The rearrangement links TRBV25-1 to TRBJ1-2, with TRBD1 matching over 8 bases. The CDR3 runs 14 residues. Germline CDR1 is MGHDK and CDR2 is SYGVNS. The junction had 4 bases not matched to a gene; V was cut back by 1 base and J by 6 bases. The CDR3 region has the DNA TGTGCCAGCAGTGAATGGACAGGGCTCGATGGCTACACCTTC. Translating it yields CASSEWTGLDGYTF.

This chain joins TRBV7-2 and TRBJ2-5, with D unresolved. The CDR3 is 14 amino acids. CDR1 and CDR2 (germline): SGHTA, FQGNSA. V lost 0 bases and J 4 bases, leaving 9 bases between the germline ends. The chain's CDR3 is CASSLAGRGETQYF. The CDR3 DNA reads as TGTGCCAGCAGCTTAGCGGGCCGTGGAGAGACCCAGTACTTC.

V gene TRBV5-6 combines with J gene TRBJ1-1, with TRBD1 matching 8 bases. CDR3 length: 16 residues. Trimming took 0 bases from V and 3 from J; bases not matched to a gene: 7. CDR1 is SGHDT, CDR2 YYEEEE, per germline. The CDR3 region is CASSLGQGARYTEAFF. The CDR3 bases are TGTGCCAGCAGCTTGGGGCAGGGGGCCCGTTACACTGAAGCTTTCTTT.

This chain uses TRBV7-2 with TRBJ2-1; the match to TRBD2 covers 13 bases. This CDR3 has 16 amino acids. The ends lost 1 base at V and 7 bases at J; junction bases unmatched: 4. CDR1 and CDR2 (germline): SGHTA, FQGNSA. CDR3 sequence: CASSLGLLAGGNEQFF. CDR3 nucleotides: TGTGCCAGCAGCTTAGGGTTACTAGCGGGAGGGAATGAGCAGTTCTTC.

The CDR3: CASRFSKDTKAFF. CDR3 in DNA: TGTGCCAGTAGGTTTTCAAAAGACACGAAAGCTTTCTTT. This sequence joins TRBV19 and TRBJ1-1; D remains ambiguous. The V gene's germline CDR1 is LNHDA and CDR2 SQIVND (reference sequence). The CDR3 totals 13 residues. V was trimmed by 6 bases and J by 9 bases, leaving 17 bases between them.

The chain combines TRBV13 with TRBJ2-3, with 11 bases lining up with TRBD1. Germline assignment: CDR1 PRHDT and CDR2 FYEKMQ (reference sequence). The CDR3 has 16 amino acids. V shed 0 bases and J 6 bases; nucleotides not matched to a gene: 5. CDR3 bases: TGTGCCAGCAGCTTAGGTGGGACAGGGGGGTTGGATACGCAGTATTTT. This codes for CASSLGGTGGLDTQYF.

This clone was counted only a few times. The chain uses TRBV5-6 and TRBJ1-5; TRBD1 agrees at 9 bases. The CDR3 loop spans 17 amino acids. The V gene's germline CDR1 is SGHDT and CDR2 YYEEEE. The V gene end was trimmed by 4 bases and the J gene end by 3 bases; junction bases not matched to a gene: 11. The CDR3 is CASSRIAGTGNNQPQHF. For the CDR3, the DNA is TGTGCCAGCAGCCGGATTGCCGGGACAGGGAACAATCAGCCCCAGCATTTT.

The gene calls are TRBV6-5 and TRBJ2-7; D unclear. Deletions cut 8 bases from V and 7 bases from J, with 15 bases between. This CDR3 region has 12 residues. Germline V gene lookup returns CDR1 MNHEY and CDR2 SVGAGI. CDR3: CASQESWREQYF. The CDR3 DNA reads TGTGCCAGCCAGGAATCCTGGCGAGAGCAGTACTTC.

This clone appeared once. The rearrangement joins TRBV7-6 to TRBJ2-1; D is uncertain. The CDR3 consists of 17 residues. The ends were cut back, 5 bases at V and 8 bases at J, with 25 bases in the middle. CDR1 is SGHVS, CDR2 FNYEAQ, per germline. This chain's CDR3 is CASSLISYPISLDEQFF. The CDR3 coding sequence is TGTGCCAGCAGCCTAATATCCTATCCCATTAGTCTGGATGAGCAGTTCTTC.

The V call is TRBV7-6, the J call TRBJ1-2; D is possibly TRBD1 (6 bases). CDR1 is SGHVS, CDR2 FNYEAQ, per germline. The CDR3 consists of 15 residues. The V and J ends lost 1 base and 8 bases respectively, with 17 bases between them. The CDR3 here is CASSLEIGGDGGYTF. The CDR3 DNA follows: TGTGCCAGCAGCTTAGAGATAGGGGGAGACGGCGGCTACACCTTC.